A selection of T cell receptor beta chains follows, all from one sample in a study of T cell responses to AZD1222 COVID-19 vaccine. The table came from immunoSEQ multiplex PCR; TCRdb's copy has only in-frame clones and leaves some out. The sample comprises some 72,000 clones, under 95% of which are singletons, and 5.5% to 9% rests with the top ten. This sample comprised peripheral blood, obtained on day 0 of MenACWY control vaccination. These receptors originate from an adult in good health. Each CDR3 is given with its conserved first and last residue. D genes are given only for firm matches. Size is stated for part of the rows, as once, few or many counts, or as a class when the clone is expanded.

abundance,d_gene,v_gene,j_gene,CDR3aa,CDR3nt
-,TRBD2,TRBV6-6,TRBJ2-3,CASSYRRTSSDTQYF,TGTGCCAGCAGTTATAGACGGACTAGCAGCGATACGCAGTATTTT
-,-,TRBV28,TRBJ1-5,CASRGQGDNQPQHF,TGTGCCAGCAGAGGGCAAGGGGACAATCAGCCCCAGCATTTT
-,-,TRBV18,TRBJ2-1,CASSPTGADNEQFF,TGTGCCAGCTCACCGACGGGGGCAGACAATGAGCAGTTCTTC
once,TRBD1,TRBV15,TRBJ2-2,CATGGPRQGANTGELFF,TGTGCCACCGGGGGCCCTAGACAGGGCGCGAACACCGGGGAGCTGTTTTTT
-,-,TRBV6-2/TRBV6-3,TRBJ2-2,CASSYGGFEDAGELFF,TGTGCCAGCAGTTACGGGGGATTTGAAGATGCCGGGGAGCTGTTTTTT
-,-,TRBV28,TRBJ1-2,CASRASYGYTF,TGTGCCAGCCGGGCGAGCTATGGCTACACCTTC
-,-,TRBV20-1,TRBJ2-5,CSASGTETQYF,TGCAGTGCTAGCGGGACAGAGACCCAGTACTTC
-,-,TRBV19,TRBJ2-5,CASSSTQGSGETQYF,TGTGCCAGTAGTTCCACACAGGGTTCTGGGGAGACCCAGTACTTC
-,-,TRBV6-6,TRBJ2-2,CASSTQGLDTGELFF,TGTGCCAGCAGTACACAGGGACTGGACACCGGGGAGCTGTTTTTT
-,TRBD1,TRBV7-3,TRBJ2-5,CASSSQGPGTGLETQYF,TGTGCCAGCAGCTCTCAGGGACCAGGGACAGGGTTGGAGACCCAGTACTTC
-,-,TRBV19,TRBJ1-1,CASSQVGEAFF,TGTGCCAGTAGTCAGGTAGGTGAAGCTTTCTTT
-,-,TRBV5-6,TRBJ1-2,CASSLGGANYGYTF,TGTGCCAGCAGCTTGGGCGGAGCTAACTATGGCTACACCTTC
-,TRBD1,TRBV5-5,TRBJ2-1,CASSLDRGGGNEQFF,TGTGCCAGCAGCCTGGACAGGGGGGGAGGTAATGAGCAGTTCTTC
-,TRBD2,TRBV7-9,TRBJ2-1,CASSFAGGRGGQFF,TGTGCCAGCAGCTTTGCGGGGGGGCGCGGGGGGCAGTTCTTC
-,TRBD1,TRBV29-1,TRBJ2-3,CSVEPPDRVGTQYF,TGCAGCGTTGAACCTCCGGACAGGGTTGGTACGCAGTATTTT
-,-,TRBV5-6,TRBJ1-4,CASSSFLSGATNEKLFF,TGTGCCAGCAGCTCGTTTCTTTCGGGGGCAACTAATGAAAAACTGTTTTTT
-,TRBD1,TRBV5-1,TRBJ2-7,CASSSRDRGYEQYF,TGCGCCAGCAGCTCTCGGGACAGGGGTTACGAGCAGTACTTC
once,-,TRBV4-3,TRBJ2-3,CASSSRRGGVTDTQYF,TGCGCCAGCAGCTCACGTAGGGGGGGGGTGACAGATACGCAGTATTTT
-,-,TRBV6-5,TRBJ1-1,CASSRGTNTEAFF,TGTGCCAGCAGCCGGGGTACGAACACTGAAGCTTTCTTT
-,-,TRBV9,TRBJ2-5,CASSGHRGRQETQYF,TGTGCCAGCAGCGGACATCGGGGGCGTCAAGAGACCCAGTACTTC
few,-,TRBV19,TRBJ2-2,CASRRTPNTGELFF,TGTGCCAGTAGGCGGACACCGAACACCGGGGAGCTGTTTTTT
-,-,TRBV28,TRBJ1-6,CASRFTGPNSPLHF,TGTGCCAGCAGGTTTACAGGGCCGAATTCACCCCTCCACTTT
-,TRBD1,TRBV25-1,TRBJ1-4,CASSESRTGRNEKLFF,TGTGCCAGCAGTGAATCTCGGACAGGGAGAAATGAAAAACTGTTTTTT